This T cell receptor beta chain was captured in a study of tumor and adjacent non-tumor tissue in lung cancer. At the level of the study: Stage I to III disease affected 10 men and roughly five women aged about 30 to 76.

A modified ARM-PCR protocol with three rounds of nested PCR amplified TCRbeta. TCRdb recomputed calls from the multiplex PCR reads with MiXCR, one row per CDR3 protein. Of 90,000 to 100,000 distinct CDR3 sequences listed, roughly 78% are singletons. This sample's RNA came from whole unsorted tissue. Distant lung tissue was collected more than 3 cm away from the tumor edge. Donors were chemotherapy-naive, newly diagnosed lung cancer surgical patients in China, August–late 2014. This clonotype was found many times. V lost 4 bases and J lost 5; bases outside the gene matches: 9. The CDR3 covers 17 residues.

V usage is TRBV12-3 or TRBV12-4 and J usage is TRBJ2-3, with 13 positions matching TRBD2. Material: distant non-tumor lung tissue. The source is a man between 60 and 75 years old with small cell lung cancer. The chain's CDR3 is CASSYSGLAGLRDTQYF. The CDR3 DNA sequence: TGTGCCAGCAGTTACTCGGGACTAGCGGGATTGAGAGATACGCAGTATTTT.